One and the same sample provided the 24 T cell receptor beta chains below, sequenced in a study of CD8+CD57+ T cells in acquired aplastic anemia. All patients picked for sequencing had shown, by flow cytometry, an expansion of CD8+CD57+ cells. Investigators profiled TCR beta VDJ and CDR3 from genomic DNA template. TCRdb processed the reads anew with MiXCR; each CDR3 protein has one entry. This sample has around 430,000 distinct CDR3 sequences, with less than 35% found just once. The specimen sequenced was sorted CD4+, CD8+, or CD8+CD57+ T cells (not recorded which) from PBMCs. The source is a human donor with aplastic anemia.

The chain employs TRBV4-1 and TRBJ2-6; D is perhaps TRBD2 (6 bases). Trimming left V 0 bases short and J 4 bases short, with 19 bases between. Germline-derived CDR1 and CDR2 are MGHRA and YSYEKL. The length of the CDR3 is 19 residues. CDR3 in DNA: TGCGCCAGCAGCCAAGATCTTAGGAGGGAAAGGGTGGGGGCCAACGTCCTGACTTTC. Encoded protein: CASSQDLRRERVGANVLTF.

This clonotype was found many times. The chain has TRBV9 and TRBJ1-6; 8 bases agree with TRBD1. This CDR3 is built from 13 residues. Germline CDR1 and CDR2: SGDLS and YYNGEE. The J segment lost 9 bases and the V segment lost 7 bases, leaving 6 bases of the junction unmatched. This CDR3 reads CASGQGWGSPLHF. CDR3 coding DNA: TGTGCCAGCGGACAGGGATGGGGTTCACCCCTCCACTTT.

This clonotype was recorded at least ten times. This rearrangement joins TRBV9 to TRBJ2-7; D remains unclear. Germline CDR1 SGDLS, CDR2 YYNGEE. The CDR3 spans 15 residues. Trimming pared 4 bases from V and 2 bases from J, leaving 16 bases between. The CDR3 region has the DNA TGTGCCAGCAGCCCCAGCGACCCTCCGACCTACGAGCAGTACTTC. It yields the protein CASSPSDPPTYEQYF. Together with reference TRBV9 and TRBJ2-7, the CDR3 gives the full variable domain: DSGVTQTPKHLITATGQRVTLRCSPRSGDLSVYWYQQSLDQGLQFLIQYYNGEERAKGNILERFSAQQFPDLHSELNLSSLELGDSALYFCASSPSDPPTYEQYFGPGTRLTVT.

V gene TRBV29-1 combines with J gene TRBJ2-7, with TRBD1 matching over 9 bases. CDR1 and CDR2 from the germline V gene are SQVTM and ANQGSEA. V shed 6 bases and J 5 bases; nucleotides not matched to a gene: 11. The CDR3 contains 14 residues. This chain's CDR3 is CSVATGGGTNEQYF. The CDR3 coding sequence is TGCAGCGTAGCAACAGGGGGCGGGACGAACGAGCAGTACTTC.

There are many counts of this clonotype. This chain links TRBV29-1 with TRBJ2-7; TRBD2 aligns across 8 bases. The V gene's germline CDR1 is SQVTM and CDR2 ANQGSEA. V was pared by 4 bases and J by 5 bases, with 4 bases of the junction left unmatched. The CDR3 has 12 residues. The CDR3 DNA is TGCAGCGTTGCCAGCGGGAGCCACGAGCAGTACTTC. It specifies CSVASGSHEQYF.

This chain connects TRBV6-5 to TRBJ1-2; no firm D call. The V gene's germline CDR1 is MNHEY and CDR2 SVGAGI. The CDR3 has 15 amino acids. The V gene lost 0 bases and the J gene lost 4 bases, with 12 bases spanning the gap. The CDR3 bases are TGTGCCAGCAGTTACTCGAGGACCCCACTCTATGGCTACACCTTC. Protein sequence: CASSYSRTPLYGYTF.

Note on this clonotype: No conserved phenylalanine or tryptophan ends this CDR3, so it is likely a read error. The chain couples TRBV12-3 or TRBV12-4 to TRBJ1-2; 7 positions agree with TRBD1. The CDR3 runs to 14 residues. Trimming took 5 bases from V and 5 from J; bases not matched to a gene: 8. The CDR3 region is CASSPTGTIYGYTL. The CDR3 coding sequence is TGTGCCAGCAGTCCGACAGGGACTATTTATGGCTACACCCTC.

This clonotype was seen ten or more times. The chain has TRBV19 and TRBJ1-6; 7 nucleotides match TRBD1. The germline CDR1 and CDR2 sequences are LNHDA and SQIVND (reference sequence). The CDR3 has 14 amino acids. V was clipped by 7 bases and J by 7 bases; unmatched bases: 7. The CDR3 region has the DNA TGTGCCAGTACCTTACAGGGGACCAATTCACCCCTCCACTTT. This gives the protein CASTLQGTNSPLHF.

With regard to this clonotype: Given the absence of the conserved phenylalanine or tryptophan at the CDR3 end, a read error is likely. The V gene is TRBV20-1, the J gene TRBJ2-5; 11 bases align to TRBD2. This CDR3 contains 17 residues. Germline loops: CDR1 DFQATT, CDR2 SNEGSKA (reference sequence). The junction had 12 bases not matched to a gene; V was cut back by 1 base and J by 5 bases. The CDR3 DNA reads TGCAGTGCTAGAGGAGTCTTATCTAGCGGGGGGTTGGAGACCCAGTACCTC. It translates to CSARGVLSSGGLETQYL.

A few counts support this clonotype. The chain carries TRBV20-1 and TRBJ2-7, with a weak D call TRBD2 (7 bases). V lost 6 bases and J lost 1, with 19 bases in between. CDR3 size: 15 residues. Germline V CDR1 and CDR2: DFQATT, SNEGSKA (reference sequence). CDR3 sequence: CSASPGGGASYEQYF. DNA of the CDR3: TGCAGTGCCTCCCCGGGCGGGGGCGCTTCCTACGAGCAGTACTTC.

The sample holds a few counts of this clonotype. J is TRBJ1-2 and V is TRBV3-1; D gene uncertain. The ends were cut back, 3 bases at V and 5 bases at J, with 10 bases in the middle. The CDR3 sequence is 13 residues long. The V gene's germline CDR1 is LGHDT and CDR2 YNNKEL (reference sequence). CDR3 coding DNA: TGTGCCAGCAGCCACCTCGACGAATATGGCTACACCTTC. Protein sequence: CASSHLDEYGYTF.

The V call is TRBV7-2, the J call TRBJ1-1; perhaps TRBD1 as D (5 bases). Germline V gene data show CDR1 as SGHTA and CDR2 as FQGNSA. The V gene lost 6 bases and the J gene lost 4 bases, with 24 bases spanning the gap. CDR3 size: 17 residues. The CDR3 loop is CASSPRPQGFPGTEAFF. In nucleotides, the CDR3 is TGTGCCAGCAGTCCTCGGCCCCAGGGCTTTCCGGGCACTGAAGCTTTCTTT. Drawing the rest from reference TRBV7-2 and TRBJ1-1, the complete variable domain is GAGVSQSPSNKVTEKGKDVELRCDPISGHTALYWYRQSLGQGLEFLIYFQGNSAPDKSGLPSDRFSAERTGGSVSTLTIQRTQQEDSAVYLCASSPRPQGFPGTEAFFGQGTRLTVV.

The V and J genes are TRBV19 and TRBJ2-7, with TRBD1 matching over 8 bases. Germline V lookup: CDR1 LNHDA, CDR2 SQIVND (reference sequence). V lost 9 bases and J lost 3; bases outside the gene matches: 13. The CDR3 loop spans 15 amino acids. CDR3 in DNA: TGTGCCAGCAGTTACGGACAGGGCGTCTTCTACGAGCAGTACTTC. Translated, it gives CASSYGQGVFYEQYF. Combining the CDR3 with reference TRBV19 and TRBJ2-7 gives the whole variable domain DGGITQSPKYLFRKEGQNVTLSCEQNLNHDAMYWYRQDPGQGLRLIYYSQIVNDFQKGDIAEGYSVSREKKESFPLTVTSAQKNPTAFYLCASSYGQGVFYEQYFGPGTRLTVT.

As concerns this clonotype: This may arise from a read error, as a much more abundant clone is one base away. This chain connects TRBV2 to TRBJ2-7; D is uncertain. Germline CDR1 reads SNHLY; CDR2 reads FYNNEI. The CDR3 covers 14 residues. The CDR3 DNA follows: TGTGCCAGCTTATCGTTGGACGGTACCTACGGGCAGTACTTC. Translation gives CASLSLDGTYGQYF.

The chain uses TRBV25-1 and TRBJ1-1; a weak D match, TRBD1 (6 bases). V shed 8 bases and J shed 4 bases, with 23 bases lying between them. From germline, CDR1 is MGHDK and CDR2 SYGVNS. The CDR3 totals 16 residues. The CDR3 spells CASRTTAGGAGTEAFF. In DNA form, the CDR3 reads TGTGCCAGCCGAACGACCGCGGGGGGCGCGGGCACTGAAGCTTTCTTT.

This clonotype was observed many times. V gene TRBV20-1 combines with J gene TRBJ1-6; tentatively, D is TRBD1 (6 bases). V dropped 5 bases and J dropped 9 bases, with 23 bases sitting between them. The germline V gene has CDR1 DFQATT and CDR2 SNEGSKA (reference sequence). The CDR3 is 16 residues long. For the CDR3, the DNA is TGCAGTGCTCTCCGCACAGGGATAATCGAGAGTTCACCCCTCCACTTT. It translates to CSALRTGIIESSPLHF.

Written as DNA, the CDR3 is TGTGCCAGCAGCCAAGAACTCTCCTACGAGCAGTACTTC. It encodes CASSQELSYEQYF. The gene calls are TRBV6-4 and TRBJ2-7; D is unclear. CDR3 length equals 13 residues. V lost 6 bases to trimming and J lost 0 bases, with 9 bases between them. Per germline, CDR1 MRHNA and CDR2 SNTAGT.

The chain combines TRBV30 with TRBJ1-3; TRBD1 agrees at 9 bases. CDR3 length: 16 residues. Germline CDR1 and CDR2: GTSNPN and SVGIG (reference sequence). V was clipped by 3 bases and J by 2 bases; unmatched bases: 8. CDR3 amino acids: CAWSVRRTGAGNTIYF. In nucleotides, the CDR3 is TGTGCCTGGAGCGTACGTCGGACAGGGGCTGGAAACACCATATATTTT.

The chain joins TRBV6-1 to TRBJ1-4; D remains ambiguous. The V end lost 1 base, the J end lost 4 bases, and 10 bases lay between the germline ends. In germline, CDR1 is MNHNS, CDR2 SASEGT. The CDR3 covers 15 residues. In DNA, the CDR3 is TGTGCCAGCAGTGAAGTTAGAGCCTTTAATGAAAAACTGTTTTTT. Translated, it gives CASSEVRAFNEKLFF.

The chain uses TRBV25-1 and TRBJ1-2; D perhaps matches TRBD1 (6 bases). Germline lookup yields CDR1 MGHDK and CDR2 SYGVNS. Trimming pared 6 bases from V and 1 base from J, leaving 18 bases between. The CDR3 runs to 16 residues. The CDR3 protein is CASSGPGTTSNYGYTF. As DNA, the CDR3 is TGTGCCAGCAGCGGGCCGGGGACAACAAGTAACTATGGCTACACCTTC.

In this sample, this clonotype turned up many times. The chain carries TRBV6-1 and TRBJ1-2; D is unresolved. V was trimmed by 5 bases and J by 2 bases, leaving 15 bases between them. Germline V CDR1 and CDR2: MNHNS, SASEGT. CDR3 size: 15 residues. The CDR3, as DNA: TGTGCCAGCAGTCCCCCATCGGGAGGGAACTATGGCTACACCTTC. Its translation: CASSPPSGGNYGYTF.

At least ten counts were recorded for this clonotype. The chain is built from TRBV20-1 and TRBJ1-2; the match to TRBD1 covers 8 bases. The CDR3 totals 15 residues. With V trimmed by 5 bases and J by 0 bases, 8 bases remained unmatched. CDR1 and CDR2 (germline): DFQATT, SNEGSKA (reference sequence). CDR3 region: CSAFGTGESNYGYTF. CDR3 DNA: TGCAGTGCTTTCGGGACAGGAGAATCTAACTATGGCTACACCTTC.

In regard to this clonotype: This CDR3 is missing its conserved last phenylalanine or tryptophan, likely due to a read error. It is unclear where the CDR3 begins or ends on the DNA, so no DNA is shown, and the CDR3 is as TCRdb lists it. V usage is TRBV20-1 and J usage is TRBJ2-6; TRBD1 reflects the table's D call only, with no check against the DNA. Germline V CDR1 and CDR2: DFQATT, SNEGSKA (reference sequence). The CDR3 comprises 9 residues, both ends counted. The CDR3 sequence is CSARDPSTS.

Details on this clonotype: Just one base apart from a much larger clone, this may be a read error. V usage is TRBV9 and J usage is TRBJ2-1; no reliable D call. The CDR3 has 11 amino acids. CDR1 and CDR2 from the germline V gene are SGDLS and YYNGEE. CDR3 protein: CASSVGYEQLF. Here the CDR3 DNA reads TGTGCCAGCAGCGTAGGGTATGAGCAGCTCTTC.